This T cell receptor (beta chain) comes out of a study of cytomegalovirus exposure and HLA in healthy donors (dated 2017 in TCRdb). Some background on the complete study: An earlier analysis of several hundred of the donors reported 276 Gb of sequence data and 95 million to 130 million unique TCR beta sequences obtained from about 180 million T cells. Among the approximately 400 genotyped donors, approximately 76% belonged to the genetic ancestry cluster associated with self-reported Caucasian donors. The later analysis used no new phenotypic data to find candidate immune exposures, relying instead on TCR beta sequences and their occurrence across donors. To predict cytomegalovirus infection status, the study brought together high-throughput TCR immunosequencing, statistical association of individual TCRs with disease status, and machine learning. A later genetic analysis used genome-wide SNP genotypes for about 65% of the roughly 670 donors, treating that subset as a discovery cohort. Besides the first cohort of 500 to 700 subjects, a separate validation cohort made up of 120 or so different subjects was used. The study aimed to test whether signatures of past pathogen exposure could be identified by cataloging public T cell receptors. The number of donors typed differed by locus, with roughly 620-630 for A, B, C, DRB1 and DQB1, 522 for DQA1, 600 to 610 for DPA1, and approximately 470 for DPB1. To study patterns of TCR occurrence, a later analysis re-analyzed previously published TCR beta repertoires from just over 650 donors and added high-resolution HLA genotyping. Using immunosequencing, the study profiled T cell repertoires from 550 to 750 subjects and related those repertoires to cytomegalovirus serostatus. A handful of DR-DQ haplotypes were handled as single units for association and clustering because linkage in the cohort was strong. Among 300 to 450 genotyped donors of the cohort, an average of around 240,000 unique TCR beta nucleotide sequences were sequenced per donor, 15% to 20% of them non-productive. HLA typing included class I and class II loci at four-digit resolution. An earlier analysis of around 640 of the donors used high-throughput TCR beta sequencing to judge whether each TCR beta V gene segment behaved as functional or pseudogenic. Donor age, sex, ethnicity and CMV serostatus were collected together with the repertoire data. All discovery cohort repertoires had been generated on a single sequencing platform. An early release covering more than 500 HLA-typed donors comprised around 300 gigabases of sequencing data and 85 million or so unique TCR sequences. Study-wide findings and limitations: About 15 rarely observed V segments, including chromosome 9 orphons, were excluded from the earlier analysis of about 610 of the donors because counts were too low. In a later analysis, the rate of TCR association differed among HLA loci, with DRB1 alleles having the most associated TCRs and HLA-C alleles having the fewest. Specific HLA alleles were associated with 16,951 TCR beta sequences at a false discovery rate of 0.05 in a later analysis. When HLA alleles, especially DR and DQ, strongly co-occurred, TCR associations were difficult to assign to individual alleles. V-gene and J-gene trimming of TCR beta chains was associated with a missense DCLRE1C variant in a later genetic analysis, and the association was replicated in an independent cohort. Because the 87-base-pair reads could not distinguish some IMGT-functional V segments, including TRBV6-2 and TRBV6-3, those segments were excluded. Most TCR sequences were seen in very few donors, while some public TCRs were found in many individuals. The authors suggested that the approach could potentially be extended to other disease states and immunological phenotypes. A later analysis reported that several top co-occurrence clusters appeared linked to parvovirus B19, influenza, CMV and Epstein-Barr virus. According to a later genetic analysis, donors in an Asian-associated ancestry cluster had fewer N-insertions in productive TCRs than the approximately 700-donor mean. Immune exposure information for the cohort was limited to CMV serostatus. A further reported finding was that TCR beta sequences accurately predicted the HLA-A and HLA-B alleles for most subjects in the first cohort. A group of highly shared sequence variants was considered likely to be a technical artifact of the sequencing pipeline. Because HLA typing was unavailable for some donors at each locus, only the typed subset was used in association tests. The cohort was sequenced for TCR beta chains only, and without alpha or paired-chain data the features that could be detected were limited. Linkage disequilibrium might explain the correlated functional status among segregating V segments, but an unknown experimental factor could not be ruled out. A later analysis found that most CMV-associated TCR beta chains appeared HLA-restricted, with HLA associations seemingly driven largely by CMV exposure. In a later analysis, HLA-associated TCR beta chains showed more clonal expansion and lower generation probabilities than non-associated chains that were equally common. In both the original and validation cohorts, the classifier was reported to diagnose cytomegalovirus status with high specificity and sensitivity. The study listed 164 TCR beta chains as associated with cytomegalovirus. The presence/absence analyses assumed that sequencing depth was roughly uniform across donors, and that assumption may not be true. Three of the identified cytomegalovirus-associated TCR beta chains were confirmed in vitro to be specific for cytomegalovirus antigens. Broadly in line with IMGT annotations, most TCR beta V segments showed up in productive rearrangements about 90% or about 30% of the time in an earlier analysis of approximately 640 of the donors.

The cysteine opens and the phenylalanine closes a CDR3 of 16 amino acids. Of all the DNA, just the CDR3 is kept, 48 bases in frame from base 1. Per the germline V gene, MRHNA is the CDR1 and SNTAGT is the CDR2. The germline V end is reduced by 6 bases and the J end by 5 bases; junction bases left unmatched: 10. The cohort comprised 710 or so healthy bone marrow donors. All cohort members were sampled while nominally healthy, although unrecorded immune exposures were likely present. The donor was CMV seropositive and belonged to the group of over 250 seropositive cohort members. A peripheral blood sample was provided by each donor, and peripheral blood mononuclear cells were used for TCR beta sequencing. The Qiagen DNeasy Blood Extraction Kit was used to extract genomic DNA from the blood cell samples. Comment on this clone: No cognate antigen has been identified for it. Base qualities are not at hand, and no much larger clone is one base apart.

Library preparation used the immunoSEQ multiplex PCR assay. For the multiplex PCR, a mixture combining 60 forward primers for TCR Vbeta segments and 13 reverse primers for TCR Jbeta segments was used. A multiplex PCR assay on genomic DNA amplified the CDR3 region of rearranged TCR beta genes. On the Illumina HiSeq System, the amplified TCR beta libraries were sequenced as 87-base-pair reads. The paper's data handling went like this. In a later analysis, 70 million to 95 million unique TCR beta chains were counted across the 500 to 850 repertoires, and around 10 million of these chains were shared by at least two donors. To remove PCR and sequencing errors, raw reads were error-corrected and collapsed into unique sequences using a nearest-neighbor algorithm that merged closely related sequences. To assign V, D and J gene segments, CDR3 sequences were aligned to IMGT reference sequences. Each retained sequence needed at least a six-nucleotide match to both a V gene segment and a J gene segment. Rearrangements were classified as productive when the CDR3 lacked stop codons and remained in frame with V and J, and all other rearrangements were classified as non-productive. CDR3 was defined by IMGT convention, running from the second conserved V-encoded cysteine to the conserved J-encoded phenylalanine. Sequences without an unambiguous match to a single V gene segment were excluded from the earlier analysis of almost 600 of the donors. In an earlier analysis of 587 of the donors, V segments were called functional above 56.7% productive rearrangements and were called segregating when the between-donor standard deviation exceeded 5%. To diagnose cytomegalovirus status from the catalog of TCR beta chain sequences, a statistical classification framework was built. A later analysis assigned V and J genes by comparing TCR nucleotide sequences with IMGT/GENE-DB human TR gene sequences. A later analysis assigned CDR3 sequences and most-parsimonious VDJ recombination scenarios with the TCRdist pipeline. In a later analysis, each TCR beta chain was defined by its CDR3 amino acid sequence together with its V-gene family, and reads lacking a unique V-gene family were excluded. In a later analysis, 450 to 600 highly shared, low-generation-probability nucleotide sequences were removed to address suspected cross-contamination and a sequencing artifact. A later analysis calculated a clonal expansion index for each public chain from normalized within-repertoire ranks of inferred template counts. Generation probabilities in a later analysis came from a VDJ recombination model fitted to out-of-frame rearrangements, and those results were checked against IGoR. In a later analysis, TCR-TCR, TCR-HLA and TCR-CMV co-occurrence was scored with hypergeometric tests, and a repertoire-size bias correction was applied to TCR pairs. In a later analysis, false discovery rates were estimated by permuting HLA or CMV assignments 20 times. In a later analysis, co-occurring TCRs were grouped using DBSCAN, with TCRdist sequence similarity added in when clustering inside HLA-allele-positive subsets. Co-occurrence clustering excluded repertoires with fewer than 30,000 or more than 120,000 public chains, plus five with anomalous nucleotide sharing. The source is immuneACCESS, and TCRdb retained only in-frame sequences with V and J called. Part of the clones is not carried over; for the studies checked, unresolved V genes explain less than half of this, and the remainder is unexplained. V, J and clone size reflect that table, while D and trimming were determined from the DNA. Recorded for this sample are 130,000 or so clones; roughly 82% of them occurred a single time. Together, the top ten hold approximately 3% of the sample.

This sequence uses TRBV6-4 and TRBJ2-3; TRBD2 agrees with 11 junctional bases. Sequencing used PBMCs. This TCR was recovered from a woman younger than 35 in good health and CMV-seropositive. The nucleotide sequence is given as TGTGCCAGCAGGACCCCTAGCGGGGGGCAGAGAGATACGCAGTATTTT. This sequence encodes CASRTPSGGQRDTQYF.